This record concerns one T cell receptor (beta chain) sequence. There is no known antigen for this receptor. No base qualities exist here, and no much larger clone lies one base off it. This record comes from a study of blood T cells in healthy people across ages (dated by TCRdb to 2013 to 2016). General notes on the study: In model experiments, template switching captured roughly one uniquely barcoded TCR beta cDNA molecule for every two T cells. To avoid experimental bias, donors of different ages were randomly spread across the sequencing lanes. To track age-related changes in TCR beta repertoire diversity, the study relied on deep sequencing normalized with unique cDNA molecular identifiers. Four age groups were formed from the donors: young (average 16 years), middle-aged (approximately 39), aged (over 55) and long-lived (about 80). The study analyzed two additional independent replicas of 1 million unique cDNA reads from the same blood draw for two donors, one aged 18 to 30 and one aged 80 or older. The paper's findings and limits, for the study overall: Donor CMV infection status was unknown, potentially confounding age-related changes in expanded clonotypes. As age increased, observed TCR beta diversity per million T cells dropped in a roughly linear way, and a significant reduction was already evident by age 40. Conclusive comparison of naive and antigen-experienced compartments was prevented by the profiling of bulk unsorted PBMCs. Total diversity estimates from one million sequenced T cells were considered lower bounds and underestimates. Compared with the aged group, the long-lived group had more naive CD4+ T cells, fewer expanded clones and increased TCR diversity, a pattern suggesting age selection. A strong correlation was found between observed TCR beta diversity and the percentage of naive T cells measured by flow cytometry.

Systemically healthy Caucasian individuals from Russia, 35 to 50 in total and aged about 6 to 95 years, were included as donors. Each donor gave 8 to 10 milliliters of peripheral blood, drawn into EDTA-treated Vacutainer tubes. Ficoll-Paque density-gradient centrifugation was used to isolate PBMCs, with at least 7 million obtained per sample. Trizol reagent was used to extract total RNA from PBMCs, with at least 6 micrograms per sample. For every donor, flow cytometry on a PBMC aliquot measured the percentage of naive CD45RAhigh/CD27high T cells. Receptor amplification or capture employed 5' RACE. These reads were obtained on an Illumina HiSeq 2500. A second 7 to 11 cycle PCR used a sample-barcoded 5' primer and a J-beta primer mix. A template-switch 5' adaptor carrying 12 random nucleotides introduced a unique molecular identifier onto each TCR beta cDNA molecule. Each sample yielded at least 2.5 million CDR3-containing paired-end reads. All of the RNA was converted into first-strand cDNA using the Mint cDNA synthesis kit, with a TRBC-specific oligonucleotide serving as the primer. Following uracil-DNA glycosylase treatment, all cDNA underwent a first 18-cycle PCR with the universal primers M1SS and BC2_uni_R. The authors' pipeline ran thus. For normalization, 1 million high-quality reads were randomly selected from each sample, with every read carrying a distinct molecular identifier. Instead of being binned into consensus sequences, reads that shared molecular identifiers were thrown out. MiTCR, run with a Q25 quality threshold and the strictest error-elimination algorithm, handled CDR3 identification, clonotype clustering and error correction. A nonparametric unseen species model using Euler transformation provided a lower-bound estimate of total TCR beta diversity. TCRdb took the public reads, trimmed them with fastp at Q25, ran MiXCR for clone calling and kept in-frame beta chains. CDR3 protein duplicates are merged, each entry listing the most common genes and DNA. TCRdb's processing, not the study's, gives the V and J calls here. Present in this sample are about 1,000,000 distinct CDR3 sequences, 35% to 55% of which were seen just once. Approximately 17% of the sample comes from the top ten.

A distance of 9 bases separates the germline ends of V and J, which lose 5 bases and 2 bases respectively. The CDR3 has 14 amino acids, counting the end cysteine and phenylalanine. CDR3 DNA only is kept here, 42 bases in frame from base 1. CDR1 and CDR2 were assigned from the germline V gene (reference sequence) as LGHDT and YNNKEL. The sequencing sample was made of blood. The chain is made from TRBV3-1 and TRBJ2-2, and the D gene may be TRBD1, 5 bases matching. This receptor was obtained from a woman in her sixties in good health. The CDR3 in this case is CASSTGANTGELFF. Read as DNA, the sequence is TGTGCCAGCAGCACAGGAGCTAACACCGGGGAGCTGTTTTTT.